Here is one T cell receptor beta chain with its context. Its antigen is currently not known. Per-base qualities were not stored, and no clone one base away is much larger. TCRbeta CDR3 regions were amplified from genomic DNA using the immunoSEQ Assay, a bias-controlled multiplex PCR. The published analysis was carried out like this. The number of nucleated cells in each sample was estimated from the amplification of reference gene primers within the assay. Sequence reads were collapsed and filtered to measure the absolute abundance of every unique TCRbeta CDR3 rearrangement. For each sample, productive Simpson clonality was calculated as the square root of Simpson's diversity index over productive rearrangements. TCRdb took this table from immuneACCESS and kept in-frame rearrangements with V and J called. Such tables lack part of the clones; where checked against another copy, unresolved V genes explain under half of the gap, and the rest is unexplained. The DNA gave D and trimming, while V, J and clone size come from that table. In this sample the table shows 70,000 to 90,000 clones, around 88% of which occur a single time. The ten largest clones represent less than 9% of the sample.

Measured from the cysteine to the phenylalanine, the CDR3 is 14 residues long. The entry retains the CDR3 DNA only, 42 bases that are in frame from base 1. CDR1 SEHNR and CDR2 FQNEAQ were looked up in the germline V gene (reference sequence). Germline trimming: 4 bases from V, 8 bases from J; junction bases outside gene matches: 6. The collaborating institutions used their own protocols to collect whole blood in K2EDTA tubes. For TCRbeta analysis, collaborator samples were shipped as frozen whole blood, as isolated PBMCs, or as DNA extracted from either sample type. The data derive from a study of blood T cell repertoires in COVID-19 (dated by TCRdb to about 2020). Study-level background: The collaborator samples originated in the United States, Italy and Spain and spanned the acute and convalescent phases of COVID-19. The material from the prospective study consisted of cDNA or gDNA derived from T cells, B-cell-depleted T cells, or PBMCs. The dataset comprised deeply sampled blood TCRbeta repertoires from subjects exposed to, actively infected with, or recovered from COVID-19. The repertoires were released in a freely available public database meant as a resource for research on the immune response to SARS-CoV-2. The samples were drawn from the first 160 participants of the ongoing ImmuneRACE study and from more than 1,000 subjects provided by 6 global collaborators. Nearly every sample came with metadata listing a de-identified subject ID, COVID-19 status, age in years and sex. Where available, HLA class I and class II types were obtained from metadata supplied by the sample provider rather than from assay-based typing.

Study-wide conclusions, independent of this receptor: How much clinical and demographic metadata was included differed by source and by participant, and the metadata was provided uncurated.

This clonotype originated in a man aged 60-69 years with acute or convalescent COVID-19. The rearrangement joined TRBV7-9 to TRBJ1-4; 8 central nucleotides agree with TRBD1. The sequenced material came from peripheral blood. Read as DNA, the sequence is TGTGCCAGCAGCTCGACAGGGGACCGCGAAAAACTGTTTTTT. This codes for CASSSTGDREKLFF.